These 18 T cell receptor beta chains originate from one sample sequenced in a study of blood T cells in healthy people across ages. Combining a sample-barcoded 5' primer with a J-beta primer mix, a second PCR ran for about 7 to 11 cycles. TCRdb redid the calling of the 5' RACE reads with MiXCR, one entry per CDR3 protein. Of approximately 960,000 distinct CDR3 sequences in the sample, 29% were seen once. A further study also used this sample, focusing on T cells of mothers and their children.

The sample consisted of blood. These TCRs come from a woman aged 40 to 50 in good health.

This clonotype was observed a few times. Given a much more abundant clone one base away, this may be a read error. V gene TRBV20-1 combines with J gene TRBJ2-1, with 9 nucleotides matching TRBD2. The CDR3 spans 14 residues. Germline loops: CDR1 DFQATT, CDR2 SNEGSKA (reference sequence). J was trimmed by 5 bases and V by 0 bases; bases with no gene match: 2. CDR3 loop: CSAREAGGHNEQFF. The CDR3 DNA sequence: TGCAGTGCTAGAGAAGCGGGGGGCCACAATGAGCAGTTCTTC.

This clonotype was counted many times. The V and J genes are TRBV29-1 and TRBJ1-2; 7 bases match TRBD1. The V gene end was trimmed by 5 bases and the J gene end by 6 bases; junction bases not matched to a gene: 6. The CDR3 is 12 residues long. CDR1 is SQVTM, CDR2 ANQGSEA, per germline. The DNA for the CDR3 is TGCAGCGTTCTTGGACAGGTTGATGGCTACACCTTC. Its protein product is CSVLGQVDGYTF.

This clonotype was counted ten times or more. The chain has TRBV7-9 and TRBJ2-4; possibly TRBD1 for D (6 bases). Trimming removed 5 bases at V and 1 base at J, with 18 bases between. This CDR3 region has 17 residues. Germline lookup yields CDR1 SEHNR and CDR2 FQNEAQ (reference sequence). The CDR3 DNA reads TGTGCCAGCAGCATCACCAAGGGGCAGGGGGCCAAAAACATTCAGTACTTC. Translating gives CASSITKGQGAKNIQYF.

This rearrangement joins TRBV4-3 to TRBJ2-7; no clear D gene. This CDR3 has 15 amino acids. Germline CDR1 and CDR2: LGHNA and YSLEER. V lost 0 bases and J 2 bases, leaving 11 bases between the germline ends. CDR3 sequence (DNA): TGCGCCAGCAGCCAAGATGGGTCCGCAGCCTACGAGCAGTACTTC. Its translation is CASSQDGSAAYEQYF.

The chain employs TRBV19 and TRBJ2-7; unclear D gene. Deletions cut 3 bases from V and 0 bases from J, with 12 bases between. Looked up from germline, CDR1 is LNHDA and CDR2 is SQIVND (reference sequence). This CDR3 has 15 residues. The CDR3 sequence: CASSMMGSSSYEQYF. The CDR3 coding sequence is TGTGCCAGTAGTATGATGGGATCTAGCTCCTACGAGCAGTACTTC.

The chain employs TRBV10-3 and TRBJ2-3; 7 nucleotides match TRBD2. The CDR3 is 14 residues long. The V gene's germline CDR1 is ENHRY and CDR2 SYGVKD. V was clipped by 4 bases and J by 5 bases; unmatched bases: 6. The CDR3 sequence is CAISVSGVGDTQYF. The CDR3 region has the DNA TGTGCCATCAGTGTGAGCGGGGTGGGAGATACGCAGTATTTT.

The V and J genes are TRBV12-3 or TRBV12-4 and TRBJ2-1; 10 positions match TRBD2. This CDR3 spans 15 amino acids. Losses at the gene ends were 7 bases for V and 7 bases for J; bases not matched to a gene: 10. The CDR3 sequence is CASIRSGGAGNEQFF. CDR3 bases: TGTGCCAGCATACGGAGCGGGGGGGCTGGAAATGAGCAGTTCTTC.

This clonotype is a singleton in its sample. This may stem from a read error, because a much larger clone lies one nucleotide away. The gene calls are TRBV27 and TRBJ2-1; possibly TRBD1 for D (6 bases). Looked up from germline, CDR1 is MNHEY and CDR2 is SMNVEV (reference sequence). V was clipped by 5 bases and J by 13 bases, with 24 bases between them. This CDR3 has 15 amino acids. CDR3 protein: CASSGTTGLSETQFF. CDR3 nucleotide sequence: TGTGCCAGCAGTGGAACAACAGGGCTATCAGAGACCCAGTTCTTC.

This chain joins TRBV20-1 and TRBJ2-7; TRBD1 might be the D (6 bases). The CDR3 has 15 residues. Trimming cost V 0 bases and J 3 bases, with 15 bases left between them. Looked up from germline, CDR1 is DFQATT and CDR2 is SNEGSKA (reference sequence). CDR3 loop: CSAREVGPGDYEQYF. CDR3 DNA sequence: TGCAGTGCTAGAGAGGTAGGGCCAGGGGACTACGAGCAGTACTTC.

In this sample, this clonotype turned up a few times. The rearrangement joins TRBV6-6 to TRBJ2-3; 7 bases are a match to TRBD1. The V gene end was trimmed by 0 bases and the J gene end by 4 bases; junction bases not matched to a gene: 10. Germline V gives CDR1 MNHNY, CDR2 SVGAGI (reference sequence). The CDR3 sequence is 17 residues long. The CDR3 sequence: CASSYSPGQKDADTQYF. The DNA for the CDR3 is TGTGCCAGCAGTTACTCTCCGGGACAGAAGGACGCAGATACGCAGTATTTT.

J is TRBJ2-5 and V is TRBV4-1; no definite D call. V was pared by 2 bases and J by 2 bases, with 9 bases between. The CDR3 length is 14 residues. In germline, CDR1 is MGHRA, CDR2 YSYEKL. CDR3 in amino acids: CASSQQTTQETQYF. In DNA form, the CDR3 reads TGCGCCAGCAGCCAACAGACAACACAAGAGACCCAGTACTTC.

This clonotype has just a few counts. This chain connects TRBV12-3 or TRBV12-4 to TRBJ2-4, with 10 bases aligning to TRBD1. The CDR3 is made up of 15 amino acids. The trim removed 4 bases at V and 13 bases at J, leaving 13 bases unmatched. CDR3 amino acids: CASSSPRDRGNEQYF. The CDR3 coding sequence is TGTGCCAGCAGTTCGCCCCGGGACAGGGGCAATGAGCAGTACTTC.

The chain links TRBV7-9 to TRBJ2-3; 7 nucleotides align to TRBD1. The germline CDR1 and CDR2 sequences are SEHNR and FQNEAQ (reference sequence). V shed 0 bases and J 0 bases; nucleotides not matched to a gene: 6. The CDR3 is made up of 17 amino acids. CDR3 sequence: CASSLAYRGPSTDTQYF. In DNA, the CDR3 is TGTGCCAGCAGCTTAGCTTACAGGGGACCTAGCACAGATACGCAGTATTTT.

This clonotype was seen only once. J is TRBJ2-7 and V is TRBV5-5; 7 bases match TRBD2. V was clipped by 4 bases and J by 6 bases; unmatched bases: 4. This CDR3 spans 12 amino acids. Germline V gene lookup returns CDR1 SGHKS and CDR2 YYEKEE (reference sequence). The CDR3 spells CASSKGRVEQYF. CDR3 DNA: TGTGCCAGCAGCAAGGGGAGGGTCGAGCAGTACTTC.

The genes are TRBV20-1 and TRBJ2-2, with D hard to call. CDR1 and CDR2 from the germline V gene are DFQATT and SNEGSKA (reference sequence). The ends were cut back, 1 base at V and 0 bases at J, with 12 bases in the middle. The CDR3 is 16 residues long. CDR3 sequence reads: CSARGSELANTGELFF. Written as DNA, the CDR3 is TGCAGTGCTAGAGGATCAGAACTCGCGAACACCGGGGAGCTGTTTTTT.

This clonotype came up once. V and J are TRBV2 and TRBJ2-3; TRBD1 is a possible D gene (5 bases). V lost 8 bases and J 1 base, leaving 13 bases between the germline ends. The germline CDR1 and CDR2 sequences are SNHLY and FYNNEI. The CDR3 length is 14 residues. The CDR3 DNA sequence: TGTGCCAGCGATGGACAACCGGGCACAGATACGCAGTATTTT. Protein: CASDGQPGTDTQYF.

This clonotype was seen a few times. This chain joins TRBV7-6 and TRBJ2-1; the D is unclear. Trimming removed 5 bases at V and 6 bases at J, with 17 bases between. The CDR3 length is 15 residues. Germline loops: CDR1 SGHVS, CDR2 FNYEAQ. The CDR3 loop reads CASSLLGSVVNEQFF. The CDR3 nucleotides read TGTGCCAGCAGCCTCCTGGGTAGTGTCGTCAATGAGCAGTTCTTC.

This clonotype was seen more than once but under ten times. J is TRBJ1-1 and V is TRBV7-3; tentatively, D is TRBD1 (5 bases). The ends were cut back, 0 bases at V and 0 bases at J, with 11 bases in the middle. Germline lookup yields CDR1 SGHTA and CDR2 FQGTGA. The CDR3 sequence is 16 residues long. CDR3 coding DNA: TGTGCCAGCAGCTTAACGGGGGGAGGGCTGAACACTGAAGCTTTCTTT. Translated: CASSLTGGGLNTEAFF.